The 4 T cell receptor beta chains presented below share a single source sample, sequenced in a study of shared clonotypes between healthy human individuals. TCRdb's table, derived via immunoSEQ multiplex PCR, lists solely in-frame clones and lacks some. The data show about 2,500,000 clones, more than 80% seen once. The sample was naive CD4+ T cells sorted from blood. As for subset: CD45RA+ positively selected. The origin of the receptors is a man between 18 and 29 years old in good health.

Remarks on this clone: The identical CDR3 is also encoded by other nucleotide sequences in the sample. This chain uses TRBV5-1 with TRBJ1-1; 8 positions agree with TRBD1. The CDR3 covers 13 residues. CDR1 SGHRS and CDR2 YFSETQ come from the germline V gene. J was trimmed by 4 bases and V by 3 bases; bases with no gene match: 2. CDR3 loop: CASSSQGGTEAFF. For the CDR3, the DNA is TGCGCCAGCAGCTCACAGGGGGGCACTGAAGCTTTCTTT.

V and J are TRBV5-1 and TRBJ2-2; 7 nucleotides align to TRBD1. Trimming cost V 3 bases and J 4 bases; bases outside gene matches: 9. Germline loops: CDR1 SGHRS, CDR2 YFSETQ. CDR3 size: 16 residues. In DNA, the CDR3 is TGCGCCAGCAGCTGGCGAGACAGGGTGGGCACCGGGGAGCTGTTTTTT. Its translation is CASSWRDRVGTGELFF.

This clone has just one count. This chain joins TRBV20-1 and TRBJ2-5; no clear D gene. The last part of the DNA fits TRBJ2-7 better; the J call may be wrong. This CDR3 comprises 11 residues. Germline V gives CDR1 DFQATT, CDR2 SNEGSKA (reference sequence). The CDR3 loop is CSALGLYEQYF. The DNA for the CDR3 is TGCAGTGCTCTCGGGCTCTACGAGCAGTACTTC.

Turning to this clone: Other DNA sequences of this sample code for an identical CDR3. The V and J genes are TRBV29-1 and TRBJ2-7, with D unresolved. Germline assignment: CDR1 SQVTM and CDR2 ANQGSEA. The CDR3 is 12 residues long. The CDR3, as DNA: TGCAGTGCTAGAACCAGCATGTACGAGCAGTACTTC. This translates into CSARTSMYEQYF.